The 26 T cell receptor beta chains given below trace back to one sample, sequenced in a study of blood T cells in healthy people across ages. A second PCR, run for about 7 to 11 cycles, used a sample-barcoded 5' primer plus a J-beta primer mix. In TCRdb, the 5' RACE reads were re-called with MiXCR into one record per CDR3 protein. The repertoire holds fewer than 2 million distinct CDR3 sequences, about 39% seen once, with about 21% in the top ten. The sample consisted of blood. These receptors were taken from a human donor in good health.

The V gene is TRBV20-1, the J gene TRBJ1-1; perhaps TRBD1 as D (6 bases). Trimming cost V 7 bases and J 7 bases, with 16 bases left between them. CDR1 and CDR2 (germline): DFQATT, SNEGSKA (reference sequence). CDR3 length equals 12 residues. The CDR3, as DNA: TGCAGTGGTGTAGGGGGTCTATATGAAGCTTTCTTT. It translates to CSGVGGLYEAFF.

This clonotype appeared a few times. The chain combines TRBV10-3 with TRBJ1-2; D gene ambiguous. With 7 bases removed from V and 2 bases from J, the gap between germline ends came to 14 bases. The CDR3 spans 14 residues. Germline V gene data show CDR1 as ENHRY and CDR2 as SYGVKD. The CDR3, as DNA: TGTGCCATCAAATTCGCAGCCGCGAACTATGGCTACACCTTC. Translation: CAIKFAAANYGYTF.

The chain's CDR3 is CASSVDRGVYEQYF. Written as DNA, the CDR3 is TGCGCCAGCAGCGTGGACAGGGGAGTTTACGAGCAGTACTTC. The V call is TRBV5-1, the J call TRBJ2-7; 9 positions match TRBD1. The length of the CDR3 is 14 residues. Germline lookup yields CDR1 SGHRS and CDR2 YFSETQ. V lost 4 bases and J lost 4; bases outside the gene matches: 6.

This clonotype was counted between two and nine times. This chain joins TRBV7-9 and TRBJ2-6; 9 bases fit TRBD1. The CDR3 contains 19 residues. Germline V CDR1 and CDR2: SEHNR, FQNEAQ (reference sequence). V shed 5 bases, J shed 0 bases, and the junction held 11 bases outside the gene matches. The CDR3: CASSDTGTGIRSGANVLTF. In DNA, the CDR3 is TGTGCCAGCAGCGATACCGGGACAGGGATTCGCTCTGGGGCCAACGTCCTGACTTTC.

The rearrangement joins TRBV12-3 or TRBV12-4 to TRBJ1-2; 9 bases map to TRBD1. Losses at the gene ends were 5 bases for V and 7 bases for J; bases not matched to a gene: 11. The CDR3 consists of 15 residues. CDR3 residues: CASSATGQGVGGYTF. The CDR3 region has the DNA TGTGCCAGCAGTGCCACGGGACAGGGTGTTGGTGGCTACACCTTC.

The DNA of the CDR3 is TGTGCCAGCAGTTTGAACGAGAGATACTATGGCTACACCTTC. Translating gives CASSLNERYYGYTF. The chain has TRBV6-5 and TRBJ1-2; D unclear. Deletions cut 4 bases from V and 3 bases from J, with 12 bases between. The CDR3 extends over 14 amino acids. Germline lookup yields CDR1 MNHEY and CDR2 SVGAGI.

There are a few counts of this clonotype. This chain links TRBV12-3 or TRBV12-4 with TRBJ2-1; no clear D gene. The CDR3 sequence is 12 residues long. V gave up 5 bases and J gave up 5 bases, with 7 bases separating them. The CDR3 DNA reads as TGTGCCAGCAGTCCCCCCCACAATGAGCAGTTCTTC. It yields the protein CASSPPHNEQFF.

In nucleotides, the CDR3 is TGTGCCATCAGGCCGGGGGCTGGTCAGCCCCAGCATTTT. Its protein product is CAIRPGAGQPQHF. This rearrangement joins TRBV10-3 to TRBJ1-5, with D perhaps TRBD1 (6 bases). Germline CDR1 and CDR2: ENHRY and SYGVKD. This CDR3 is 13 amino acids long. Trimming cost V 6 bases and J 6 bases, with 12 bases left between them.

The chain couples TRBV6-2 or TRBV6-3 to TRBJ1-2; D unresolved. The CDR3 sequence is 13 residues long. V dropped 6 bases and J dropped 8 bases, with 16 bases sitting between them. In germline, CDR1 is MNHEY, CDR2 SVGEGT. DNA of the CDR3: TGTGCCAGCAGCCTCGACGTTAGACGCGGCTACACCTTC. The encoded protein is CASSLDVRRGYTF.

This clonotype was counted a few times. This chain links TRBV3-1 with TRBJ2-7, with D uncertain. The CDR3 loop spans 13 amino acids. Germline lookup yields CDR1 LGHDT and CDR2 YNNKEL (reference sequence). The V and J ends lost 0 bases and 9 bases respectively, with 12 bases between them. CDR3 loop: CASSQDYGVGQYF. The CDR3 DNA reads TGTGCCAGCAGCCAAGATTATGGGGTTGGGCAGTACTTC.

This chain joins TRBV20-1 and TRBJ2-5, with D perhaps being TRBD1 or TRBD2 (5 bases each). V lost 1 base and J 10 bases, leaving 22 bases between the germline ends. CDR1 and CDR2 from the germline V gene are DFQATT and SNEGSKA (reference sequence). The CDR3 covers 15 residues. CDR3 in amino acids: CSARGRGQGSPGQYF. The DNA for the CDR3 is TGCAGTGCTAGAGGTCGGGGTCAGGGCTCGCCGGGCCAGTACTTC.

The V call is TRBV3-1, the J call TRBJ2-7; TRBD2 matches at 7 bases. This CDR3 is 16 amino acids long. Trimming removed 4 bases from V and 0 bases from J; junction bases left unmatched: 9. CDR1 is LGHDT, CDR2 YNNKEL, per germline (reference sequence). CDR3 sequence reads: CASSPESGTSSYEQYF. The DNA for the CDR3 is TGTGCCAGCAGCCCAGAAAGCGGGACCAGCTCCTACGAGCAGTACTTC.

The genes are TRBV29-1 and TRBJ2-7, with 8 bases that match TRBD1. CDR3 length: 13 residues. With 4 bases clipped from V and 2 bases from J, the junction kept 4 bases outside the gene matches. CDR1 and CDR2 (germline): SQVTM, ANQGSEA. The CDR3 DNA reads TGCAGCGTTGCGGACAGGGACACCTACGAGCAGTACTTC. This gives the protein CSVADRDTYEQYF.

This chain connects TRBV7-9 to TRBJ1-3, with unresolved D. CDR1 is SEHNR and CDR2 is FQNEAQ in the germline V gene (reference sequence). CDR3 length equals 17 residues. Trimming stripped 3 bases from V and 0 bases from J, with 15 bases between. DNA for the CDR3: TGTGCCAGCAGCTTCCCGAGTGGCATAGACTCTGGAAACACCATATATTTT. It is translated as CASSFPSGIDSGNTIYF.

In regard to this clonotype: The germline gene is not matched at one end of the junction; a read error may be the cause. The chain employs TRBV14 and TRBJ2-6, with TRBD1 matching 7 bases. CDR1 and CDR2 (germline): SGHDN, FVKESK. The length of the CDR3 is 16 residues. CDR3 DNA sequence: TGTGCCAGCAGCCAACGACAGGGATCTGGGGCCGACGTCCTGACTTTC. Amino acid sequence: CASSQRQGSGADVLTF.

This clonotype showed up just a few times. The V call is TRBV29-1, the J call TRBJ1-2; 9 nucleotides match TRBD1. CDR1 SQVTM and CDR2 ANQGSEA come from the germline V gene. With V trimmed by 5 bases and J by 4 bases, 8 bases remained unmatched. The CDR3 consists of 14 residues. CDR3 sequence reads: CSVTQGAMGYGYTF. The CDR3 nucleotides are TGCAGCGTTACACAGGGGGCGATGGGCTATGGCTACACCTTC.

This clonotype has a handful of counts. The V call is TRBV2, the J call TRBJ2-1; 9 bases align to TRBD2. The CDR3 covers 16 residues. Germline V CDR1 and CDR2: SNHLY, FYNNEI. V lost 6 bases to trimming and J lost 4 bases; unmatched junction nucleotides: 10. The chain's CDR3 is CASSPGRGGRYNEQFF. DNA for the CDR3: TGTGCCAGCAGCCCGGGGCGGGGGGGGCGGTACAATGAGCAGTTCTTC.

The rearrangement links TRBV5-1 to TRBJ2-1; D perhaps matches TRBD1 (6 bases). Germline assignment: CDR1 SGHRS and CDR2 YFSETQ. This CDR3 has 12 residues. V gave up 0 bases and J gave up 15 bases, with 13 bases separating them. CDR3 in DNA: TGCGCCAGCAGCTTGGAGGGGGTCGCTCCGTTCTTC. This encodes CASSLEGVAPFF. Based on the CDR3 plus reference TRBV5-1 and TRBJ2-1, the full variable domain is KAGVTQTPRYLIKTRGQQVTLSCSPISGHRSVSWYQQTPGQGLQFLFEYFSETQRNKGNFPGRFSGRQFSNSRSEMNVSTLELGDSALYLCASSLEGVAPFFGPGTRLTVL.

Worth noting for this clonotype: The CDR3 end shows no conserved phenylalanine or tryptophan, and so a read error is likely. This chain uses TRBV10-3 with TRBJ2-1; 12 bases are a match to TRBD2. The V gene's germline CDR1 is ENHRY and CDR2 SYGVKD. The ends lost 4 bases at V and 7 bases at J; junction bases unmatched: 8. The length of the CDR3 is 16 residues. The CDR3 loop is CAISAFWTSGENEQFL. The CDR3 nucleotides read TGTGCCATCAGTGCCTTTTGGACTAGCGGGGAGAATGAGCAGTTCTTA.

CDR3 coding DNA: TGTGCCAGCAGTGACTTCCCCGGGACAGCGACATATGGCTACACCTTC. This translates into CASSDFPGTATYGYTF. The chain is built from TRBV6-4 and TRBJ1-2; the match to TRBD1 covers 7 bases. V trimming: 1 base; J trimming: 5 bases; junction bases outside the gene matches: 10. CDR3 length equals 16 residues. Germline V gene data show CDR1 as MRHNA and CDR2 as SNTAGT.

V and J are TRBV6-6 and TRBJ1-4; 7 bases fit TRBD1. After removal of 5 bases from V and 10 bases from J, the junction contained 19 bases not matched to a gene. Germline assignment: CDR1 MNHNY and CDR2 SVGAGI (reference sequence). CDR3 length: 17 amino acids. Here the CDR3 DNA reads TGTGCCAGCAGTCTTCGACAGGGAGGACGAGGGCGGGGAAAACTGTTTTTT. Translating gives CASSLRQGGRGRGKLFF.

This clonotype was picked up a small number of times. The V and J genes are TRBV11-2 and TRBJ2-1, with TRBD2 matching 8 bases. This CDR3 region has 14 residues. The V gene end was trimmed by 4 bases and the J gene end by 9 bases; junction bases not matched to a gene: 8. Germline V gene lookup returns CDR1 SGHAT and CDR2 FQNNGV. In nucleotides, the CDR3 is TGTGCCAGCAGCTCCCCTCGGGGGGGCACTGAGCAGTTCTTC. Protein: CASSSPRGGTEQFF.

This clonotype was detected a few times. This chain uses TRBV9 with TRBJ1-6; no reliable D call. The CDR3 totals 13 residues. Trimming removed 4 bases from V and 7 bases from J, with 9 bases in between. From germline, CDR1 is SGDLS and CDR2 YYNGEE. Here the CDR3 DNA reads TGTGCCAGCAGCCCTCAGGACAATTCACCCCTCCACTTT. Translated, it gives CASSPQDNSPLHF.

This clonotype was counted ten times or more. V gene TRBV6-5 combines with J gene TRBJ2-3, with D possibly TRBD2 on 6 matching bases. The CDR3 consists of 12 residues. The germline V gene has CDR1 MNHEY and CDR2 SVGAGI. V was shortened by 8 bases and J by 1 base, with 7 bases between the two germline ends. For the CDR3, the DNA is TGTGCCAGCCGCGGGGGCACAGATACGCAGTATTTT. This codes for CASRGGTDTQYF.

The J gene is TRBJ1-6, the V gene TRBV12-3 or TRBV12-4; D remains ambiguous. Trimming shortened V by 7 bases and J by 6 bases, and 10 bases separated the two germline ends. This CDR3 has 13 amino acids. The CDR3: CASTNPSNSPLHF. The CDR3 DNA follows: TGTGCCAGCACCAATCCTAGTAATTCACCCCTCCACTTT.

Comments on this clonotype: This could be a read error, since a much larger clone is one nucleotide away. The chain carries TRBV29-1 and TRBJ2-5; D possibly uses TRBD1 or TRBD2 (5 bases each). Trimming removed 4 bases at V and 11 bases at J, with 14 bases between. The CDR3 sequence is 11 residues long. The germline V gene encodes CDR1 SQVTM and CDR2 ANQGSEA. The CDR3 coding sequence is TGCAGCGTTGTAAGGGGTTGGGAGCAGTACTTC. Its protein is CSVVRGWEQYF.